A single sample gave rise to the 18 T cell receptor beta chains below, sequenced in a study of somatic mutations in cytotoxic T cells in rheumatoid arthritis. The data were produced by immunoSEQ multiplex PCR, yet TCRdb's version contains in-frame clones alone and is incomplete. The sample records about 16,000 clones, roughly four fifths being singletons. The sequencing sample was made of CD8+ T cells sorted from blood. The origin of the receptors is a woman aged 50 to 65 with rheumatoid arthritis.

This chain links TRBV10-3 with TRBJ2-7; a possible D gene is TRBD2 (5 bases). Germline CDR1 and CDR2: ENHRY and SYGVKD. The CDR3 sequence is 14 residues long. Trimming removed 1 base at V and 6 bases at J, with 13 bases between. CDR3 in DNA: TGTGCCATCAGTGAGTGGGAGCGGTCGGGCGAGCAGTACTTC. Translating gives CAISEWERSGEQYF.

The CDR3 loop reads CASSPSPETQYF. The CDR3 region has the DNA TGTGCCAGCTCACCATCGCCAGAGACCCAGTACTTC. The chain recombines TRBV18 with TRBJ2-5; D gene unclear. The CDR3 runs to 12 residues. Trimming took 2 bases from V and 4 from J, leaving 5 bases between them. Germline values: CDR1 KGHSH, CDR2 LQKENI.

This clone has just a few counts. The chain is built from TRBV7-9 and TRBJ1-2; D is undetermined. The germline V gene encodes CDR1 SEHNR and CDR2 FQNEAQ (reference sequence). Trimming removed 1 base from V and 8 bases from J, with 14 bases in between. The CDR3 runs to 14 residues. The CDR3 DNA reads TGTGCCAGCAGCTTAGAGCACAAAACGGACGGCTACACCTTC. Translated: CASSLEHKTDGYTF.

The chain is built from TRBV19 and TRBJ2-7, with TRBD1 identical over 10 bases. The germline CDR1 and CDR2 sequences are LNHDA and SQIVND (reference sequence). The CDR3 is 14 amino acids. The V gene end was trimmed by 5 bases and the J gene end by 4 bases; junction bases not matched to a gene: 5. CDR3 in DNA: TGTGCCAGTAGTTCCGGGACAGGGGCTTACGAGCAGTACTTC. As protein: CASSSGTGAYEQYF.

This chain links TRBV30 with TRBJ1-2; D ambiguous. Looked up from germline, CDR1 is GTSNPN and CDR2 is SVGIG (reference sequence). There are 12 residues in the CDR3. Trimming pared 1 base from V and 3 bases from J, leaving 6 bases between. The CDR3, as DNA: TGTGCCTGGAGTGACTCGTACTATGGCTACACCTTC. This encodes CAWSDSYYGYTF.

V gene TRBV12-5 combines with J gene TRBJ2-5; D ambiguous. This CDR3 has 11 amino acids. CDR1 and CDR2 (germline): LGHNT, FRNRAP. V shed 3 bases and J shed 5 bases, with 4 bases lying between them. This chain's CDR3 is CASGFSETQYF. The CDR3 region has the DNA TGTGCTAGTGGTTTTTCGGAGACCCAGTACTTC.

V gene TRBV2 combines with J gene TRBJ2-5; 12 positions match TRBD2. The CDR3 is made up of 17 amino acids. The germline gives CDR1 SNHLY, CDR2 FYNNEI. The junction had 6 bases not matched to a gene; V was cut back by 4 bases and J by 0 bases. The CDR3 loop reads CASSALRLAGDQETQYF. The CDR3 DNA is TGTGCCAGCAGTGCACTACGACTAGCGGGGGACCAAGAGACCCAGTACTTC.

The chain couples TRBV5-4 to TRBJ2-3, with 9 bases identical to TRBD2. The V and J ends lost 0 bases and 0 bases, in that order; junction bases with no gene match: 8. Germline assignment: CDR1 SGHNT and CDR2 YYREEE (reference sequence). The CDR3 has 18 amino acids. The CDR3 DNA is TGTGCCAGCAGCTTGGTTCTGCTAGCGGGAATGAGCACAGATACGCAGTATTTT. As protein: CASSLVLLAGMSTDTQYF.

This chain joins TRBV27 and TRBJ2-5, with a weak D call TRBD1 (6 bases). The DNA end lines up better with TRBJ2-7; the J call may be wrong. Germline V gives CDR1 MNHEY, CDR2 SMNVEV (reference sequence). There are 15 residues in the CDR3. DNA of the CDR3: TGTGCCAGCAGCCACAGGGTGGTGGGCTCCTACGAGCAGTACTTC. Translating it yields CASSHRVVGSYEQYF.

V gene TRBV5-4 combines with J gene TRBJ1-4, with a tentative D call TRBD1 (6 bases). Germline V CDR1 and CDR2: SGHNT, YYREEE (reference sequence). V was trimmed by 2 bases and J by 6 bases, leaving 14 bases between them. CDR3 length equals 15 residues. The CDR3 nucleotides read TGTGCCAGCAGCTTTTCTGGGGGCAGTTATGAAAAACTGTTTTTT. Translation: CASSFSGGSYEKLFF. The full variable domain, with the rest looked up from reference TRBV5-4 and TRBJ1-4, is ETGVTQSPTHLIKTRGQQVTLRCSSQSGHNTVSWYQQALGQGPQFIFQYYREEENGRGNFPPRFSGLQFPNYSSELNVNALELDDSALYLCASSFSGGSYEKLFFGSGTQLSVL.

The genes are TRBV10-3 and TRBJ2-1; 8 bases map to TRBD2. The CDR3 spans 18 residues. Per germline, CDR1 ENHRY and CDR2 SYGVKD. The V segment lost 0 bases and the J segment 0 bases; nucleotides outside the gene matches: 7. This chain's CDR3 is CAISESSPGGPSYNEQFF. For the CDR3, the DNA is TGTGCCATCAGTGAGTCAAGTCCGGGGGGGCCCTCCTACAATGAGCAGTTCTTC.

This sequence joins TRBV4-1 and TRBJ2-3; 8 bases are shared with TRBD2. The CDR3 has 17 amino acids. The V gene end was trimmed by 2 bases and the J gene end by 1 base; junction bases not matched to a gene: 8. Looked up from germline, CDR1 is MGHRA and CDR2 is YSYEKL. The CDR3 here is CASSQNPFGGGTDTQYF. For the CDR3, the DNA is TGCGCCAGCAGCCAAAATCCCTTCGGGGGGGGCACAGATACGCAGTATTTT.

CDR3 amino acids: CASSPKGRAGVEDTQYF. The CDR3 DNA reads TGTGCCAGCAGCCCTAAAGGGCGAGCGGGAGTTGAGGATACGCAGTATTTT. The chain uses TRBV7-2 and TRBJ2-3; TRBD2 matches 8 bases. The V gene end was trimmed by 5 bases and the J gene end by 6 bases; junction bases not matched to a gene: 16. CDR3 length: 17 residues. The germline gives CDR1 SGHTA, CDR2 FQGNSA.

The chain combines TRBV7-9 with TRBJ2-5, with D unresolved. The CDR3 runs to 11 residues. Germline V CDR1 and CDR2: SEHNR, FQNEAQ (reference sequence). The V end was cut by 3 bases, the J end by 6 bases, with 5 bases between. The CDR3 spells CASSFVKTQYF. CDR3 nucleotides: TGTGCCAGCAGCTTTGTAAAGACCCAGTACTTC.

Turning to this clone: A read error may account for a junction end that differs from germline. This rearrangement joins TRBV7-7 to TRBJ2-1; 11 bases are a match to TRBD2. The CDR3 extends over 15 amino acids. Germline loops: CDR1 SSHAT, CDR2 FNYEAQ (reference sequence). The CDR3 coding sequence is TGTGCTAGCAGCTCCGGGACTAGCGGATACAATGAGCAGTTCTTC. As protein: CASSSGTSGYNEQFF.

The chain uses TRBV7-9 and TRBJ2-1; possible D gene TRBD1, 5 bases. The CDR3 extends over 15 amino acids. Germline V CDR1 and CDR2: SEHNR, FQNEAQ (reference sequence). The V gene lost 5 bases and the J gene lost 0 bases, with 11 bases spanning the gap. The CDR3 region has the DNA TGTGCCAGCAGCCAACAGGAGAGCTCCTACAATGAGCAGTTCTTC. Its protein product is CASSQQESSYNEQFF.

This chain links TRBV28 with TRBJ1-1; TRBD1 aligns across 7 bases. Germline assignment: CDR1 MDHEN and CDR2 SYDVKM. This CDR3 comprises 17 residues. V lost 7 bases to trimming and J lost 4 bases; unmatched junction nucleotides: 18. The CDR3 loop is CASTIHRGKTKGTEAFF. The CDR3 nucleotides read TGTGCCAGCACTATCCACAGGGGAAAGACGAAGGGCACTGAAGCTTTCTTT.

A remark on this clone: The same CDR3 also results from other DNA sequences found in this sample. This chain uses TRBV19 with TRBJ2-2; perhaps TRBD2 as D (6 bases). The CDR3 length is 15 residues. The ends were cut back, 3 bases at V and 3 bases at J, with 11 bases in the middle. Germline CDR1 LNHDA, CDR2 SQIVND (reference sequence). The CDR3 is CASSIYGGDTGELFF. CDR3 coding DNA: TGTGCCAGTAGTATTTACGGGGGAGACACCGGGGAGCTGTTTTTT.